The clone carrying this TCR beta chain was detected once. CDR1 SGHAT and CDR2 FQNNGV come from the germline V gene. The V end lost 1 base, the J end lost 3 bases, and 11 bases lay between the germline ends. The CDR3 consists of 15 residues. Sequencing used immunoSEQ multiplex PCR; TCRdb keeps in-frame clones, though not all of them. Of around 81,000 clones detected, 83% appear once; the ten largest clones hold around 41%. The sample is drawn from a study of blood T cell repertoires in COVID-19. This TCR derives from a man of 80 years or more with acute or convalescent COVID-19. Sequenced sample: peripheral blood. This chain joins TRBV11-2 and TRBJ2-3, with a possible D match to TRBD2 (6 bases). For the CDR3, the DNA is TGTGCCAGCAGCTTAGGGTTAGGGAGGACAGATACGCAGTATTTT. As protein: CASSLGLGRTDTQYF.